The rows below give T cell receptor beta chains drawn from one sample of a study of Graves' ophthalmopathy and Graves' hyperthyroidism. Via MiXCR, TCRdb re-called the multiplex PCR reads, giving one row per CDR3 protein. The sample yields 400,000 to 450,000 distinct CDR3 sequences, around a fifth seen once. Sequenced: peripheral blood. The receptors here all came from a woman under 30 with stable Graves' hyperthyroidism. Each CDR3 is given with its conserved first and last residue. The D gene is left open where the match is weak. Part of the rows lack a size; the others show once, few, many or a class for expanded clones.

j_call v_call clone_size d_call cdr3_nt cdr3_aa
TRBJ1-1 TRBV29-1 many - TGCAGCGCAGCAAGAGTGGGGGTAACTGAAGCTTTCTTT CSAARVGVTEAFF
TRBJ2-7 TRBV12-3/TRBV12-4 - - TGTGCCAGCAGCCAGACCAGAGACTCCTACGAGCAGTACTTC CASSQTRDSYEQYF
TRBJ2-5 TRBV12-3/TRBV12-4 many - TGTGCCAGCACCCAGGGAGGCCAAGAGACCCAGTACTTC CASTQGGQETQYF
TRBJ1-5 TRBV4-1 many - TGCGCCAGCAGCCTAATGTATAGCAATCAGCCCCAGCATTTT CASSLMYSNQPQHF
TRBJ2-5 TRBV20-1 many - TGCAGTGCTAGATCGGACGGGGAGACCCAGTACTTC CSARSDGETQYF
TRBJ1-1 TRBV30 many - TGTGCCTGGAGTGAAGACACTGAAGCTTTCTTT CAWSEDTEAFF
TRBJ2-7 TRBV12-3/TRBV12-4 - - TGTGCCAGCAGTCCCACACTGGGCCCCTACGAGCAGTACTTC CASSPTLGPYEQYF
TRBJ2-5 TRBV7-3 many - TGTGCCAGCAGGGACGACAGGAAATATCCCGAGACCCAGTACTTC CASRDDRKYPETQYF
TRBJ1-5 TRBV15 - - TGTGCCACCAGTCACCGGGACGCCCGTCAGCCCCAGCATTTT CATSHRDARQPQHF
TRBJ1-1 TRBV18 - - TGTGCCAGCTCACCCTTTAGGGAGAACACTGAAGCTTTCTTT CASSPFRENTEAFF
TRBJ2-7 TRBV7-9 few - TGTACCAGCAGCTTACCCACGGGCCAGCAGTACTTC CTSSLPTGQQYF
TRBJ1-2 TRBV5-1 - - TGCGCCAGCAGCCCGTACCGCGCAGGCGTCTATGGCTACACCTTC CASSPYRAGVYGYTF
TRBJ1-3 TRBV6-1 many - TGTGCCAGCAGTCCCGCTTTGGACACCATATATTTT CASSPALDTIYF
TRBJ1-1 TRBV20-1 - - TGCAGTACGAAGGCAGGGTCGAACACTGAAGCTTTCTTT CSTKAGSNTEAFF
TRBJ2-2 TRBV30 many - TGTGCCTGGGATCCGGGACTTACCGGGGAGCTGTTTTTT CAWDPGLTGELFF
TRBJ2-7 TRBV2 many TRBD2 TGTGCCAGCACCGGGAGGGGGTCGGGCGAGCAGTACTTC CASTGRGSGEQYF
TRBJ2-7 TRBV11-1 few - TGTGCCAGCAGCCATAAAACCGACAGGTCCTCCTACGAGCAGTACTTC CASSHKTDRSSYEQYF
TRBJ1-5 TRBV6-2/TRBV6-3 many - TGTGCCAGCAGCGACAGGACGGATCAGCCCCAGCATTTT CASSDRTDQPQHF
TRBJ1-1 TRBV19 many TRBD1 TGTGCCAGTAGCCGCGACAGGGGGCGGACTGAAGCTTTCTTT CASSRDRGRTEAFF
TRBJ2-2 TRBV24-1 few TRBD2 TGTGCCACAGCCTTCAGCGGGGGCACCGGGGAGCTGTTTTTT CATAFSGGTGELFF
TRBJ2-7 TRBV7-3 - - TGTGCCAGCGCCTCAGGCCCGACCTACGAGCAGTACTTC CASASGPTYEQYF
TRBJ2-7 TRBV5-1 many - TGCGCCAGCAGCTTCGGACGGTCTTGGGAGCAGTACTTC CASSFGRSWEQYF
TRBJ2-3 TRBV6-5 few TRBD2 TGTGCCAGCAGTTACGAGGGAGGGAGCACAGATACGCAGTATTTT CASSYEGGSTDTQYF
TRBJ1-1 TRBV20-1 many TRBD1 TGCAGTGCTAGACGCCCGGACAGGGGGCCTCCTGAAGCTTTCTTT CSARRPDRGPPEAFF
TRBJ1-5 TRBV30 - TRBD1 TGTGCCTGGAGCTACTCGGGACAGGGTAACAATCAGCCCCAGCATTTT CAWSYSGQGNNQPQHF
TRBJ1-2 TRBV4-2 - TRBD1 TGTGCCAGCAGCCCCGGACAGGTCGCTGTCTATGGCTACACCTTC CASSPGQVAVYGYTF
TRBJ1-1 TRBV12-3/TRBV12-4 many TRBD1 TGTGCCAGCAGTTTAGCGCAGGGGGGCGCGGCCACTGAAGCTTTCTTT CASSLAQGGAATEAFF
TRBJ2-5 TRBV11-2 few TRBD2 TGTGCCAGCAGCTCCCTAGCGGGAGGTTTAGAGACCCAGTACTTC CASSSLAGGLETQYF
TRBJ2-5 TRBV5-1 many TRBD1 TGCGCCAGCTCTCCAGGAGGACAGGGTGGAGAGACCCAGTACTTC CASSPGGQGGETQYF
TRBJ1-5 TRBV28 many - TGTGCCAGCAGCGGCCCCTATAGCAATCAGCCCCAGCATTTT CASSGPYSNQPQHF
TRBJ1-5 TRBV10-3 many - TGTGCCATCAGTGCTCCCGGTACGGGTCAGCCCCAGCATTTT CAISAPGTGQPQHF
TRBJ1-2 TRBV19 many - TGTGCCAGTAGTATGGGCCTCAGGTACACCTTC CASSMGLRYTF
TRBJ2-7 TRBV11-2 many TRBD2 TGTGCCAGCAGTGGAGCGGGAGGGCCGTCCGAGCAGTACTTC CASSGAGGPSEQYF
TRBJ1-2 TRBV6-1 - TRBD1 TGTGCCAGCAGGGGGGACAGCGGAGGATATGGCTACACCTTC CASRGDSGGYGYTF
TRBJ2-7 TRBV7-2 - - TGTGCCAGCAGCCCCTGGACAGCGCTCTCCTACGAGCAGTACTTC CASSPWTALSYEQYF
TRBJ2-7 TRBV12-3/TRBV12-4 - TRBD1 TGTGCCAGCAGTTTACTAAACCGGGACAGGGGGTACGAGCAGTACTTC CASSLLNRDRGYEQYF
TRBJ1-5 TRBV2 many TRBD1 TGTGCCAGCACCCGACAGGGAGGGAGTCAGCCCCAGCATTTT CASTRQGGSQPQHF
TRBJ2-5 TRBV30 many - TGTGCCTGGAGCGAACGGGAGGAGACCCAGTACTTC CAWSEREETQYF
TRBJ1-1 TRBV12-3/TRBV12-4 many - TGTGCCAGCAGTCCCGGTGGGGATGAAGCTTTCTTT CASSPGGDEAFF
TRBJ2-7 TRBV6-5 - TRBD2 TGTGCCAGCAGTTACTTTGCGGGAGGGCCCTACGAGCAGTACTTC CASSYFAGGPYEQYF
TRBJ1-2 TRBV12-3/TRBV12-4 few - TGTGCCAGCAGTAGACAGGTCTCCGACGGCTACACCTTC CASSRQVSDGYTF
TRBJ1-1 TRBV6-2/TRBV6-3 many - TGTGCCAGCGGGCGCGGGGGGCCGGCTTTCTTT CASGRGGPAFF
TRBJ1-5 TRBV4-1 many - TGCGCCAGCAGCTACAACAGGGCAGGTCAGCCCCAGCATTTT CASSYNRAGQPQHF
TRBJ1-1 TRBV5-1 - TRBD1 TGCGCCAGCAGGCCCGACAGGGGGTCGGCTTTCTTT CASRPDRGSAFF
TRBJ2-7 TRBV5-1 many - TGCGCCAGCAGCTTGGTGACCTCATACGAGCAGTACTTC CASSLVTSYEQYF
TRBJ1-5 TRBV19 many - TGTGCCAGTAGCCCCCTGTGGGGAGACCAGCATTTT CASSPLWGDQHF
TRBJ1-1 TRBV12-3/TRBV12-4 once TRBD1 TGTGCCAGCAGTTCCGGGACAGCCGGGGGGTTGTGGACTGAAGCTTTCTTT CASSSGTAGGLWTEAFF
TRBJ2-2 TRBV5-1 few - TGCGCCAGCAGCTTTTTCCAGACGGCGAACACCGGGGAGCTGTTTTTT CASSFFQTANTGELFF
TRBJ2-7 TRBV4-3 many - TGCGCCAGCAGCCAAGTCGGACTAAGTAGCTACGAGCAGTACTTC CASSQVGLSSYEQYF
TRBJ2-5 TRBV6-1 once - TGCACGGTGGGGTCGGAGACCCAGTACTTC CTVGSETQYF
TRBJ2-7 TRBV6-2/TRBV6-3 many - TGTGCCAGCAGTTACGGGGTCTACGAGCAGTACTTC CASSYGVYEQYF